This is a list of T cell receptor beta chains from one sample in a study of blood T cell repertoires in COVID-19. Clones were read by immunoSEQ multiplex PCR, and TCRdb kept only the in-frame ones, dropping some. The sample contains some 160,000 clones, roughly 90% of which appear only once. The sample comprised peripheral blood. These receptors were obtained from a man in his sixties with acute or convalescent COVID-19. Both conserved end residues are part of each CDR3. Fields, in order: D gene, V gene, J gene, clone size, CDR3 DNA, CDR3 protein. A D gene is named only where the DNA matches it firmly. The size field is filled for only some rows; it gives once, few, many or a size class.

TRBD1	TRBV5-1	TRBJ1-3	.	TGCGCCAGCAGCATACAGGGGGTAGGAAACACCATATATTTT	CASSIQGVGNTIYF
.	TRBV7-8	TRBJ2-5	.	TGTGCCAGCAGCGTCGTCCTGTTCCAAGAGACCCAGTACTTC	CASSVVLFQETQYF
TRBD2	TRBV24-1	TRBJ2-3	.	TGTGCCACCAGTGATAAAACCGGGACTAGCGCAGATACGCAGTATTTT	CATSDKTGTSADTQYF
TRBD1	TRBV6-2/TRBV6-3	TRBJ2-7	once	TGTGCCAGCAGTTACAGGGGGCGAACCACCTACGAGCAGTACTTC	CASSYRGRTTYEQYF
.	TRBV10-2	TRBJ1-2	.	TGCGCCAGCGGACAGAATCGGGATTATGGCTACACCTTC	CASGQNRDYGYTF
TRBD2	TRBV7-8	TRBJ2-3	.	TGTGCCAGCAGCTCCCGAGCGGGGGACACAGATACGCAGTATTTT	CASSSRAGDTDTQYF
.	TRBV30	TRBJ2-7	.	TGTGCCTGGAGTGGGTCGGGGGGCTTCTACGAGCAGTACTTC	CAWSGSGGFYEQYF
.	TRBV6-5	TRBJ2-2	.	TGTGCCAGCAGTTACTTTAGCTTGTCCGGGGAGCTGTTTTTT	CASSYFSLSGELFF
.	TRBV11-2	TRBJ2-2	.	TGTGCCAGCAGCTTAGCTGGCAGGGGAGACACCGGGGAGCTGTTTTTT	CASSLAGRGDTGELFF
TRBD1	TRBV5-1	TRBJ1-2	once	TGCGCCAGCAGCTGGACAGGGAACTATGGCTACACCTTC	CASSWTGNYGYTF
.	TRBV7-2	TRBJ1-2	.	TGTGCCAGCAGCTTAGGGGGGCAAAACTATGGCTACACCTTC	CASSLGGQNYGYTF
TRBD2	TRBV7-7	TRBJ2-2	.	TGTGCCAGCAGCCCACTAGCGGGGGGAAACACCGGGGAGCTGTTTTTT	CASSPLAGGNTGELFF
.	TRBV21-1	TRBJ2-4	.	TGTGCCAGCAGCCCCATATTTACGACACACAAAAACATTCAGTACTTC	CASSPIFTTHKNIQYF
TRBD2	TRBV9	TRBJ2-3	.	TGTGCCAGCAGCTTCGGACTAGCGGGCACAGATACGCAGTATTTT	CASSFGLAGTDTQYF
.	TRBV19	TRBJ2-6	.	TGTGCCAGTAGCCCGCGCGGCAACGTCCTGACTTTC	CASSPRGNVLTF
.	TRBV6-2/TRBV6-3	TRBJ2-4	.	TGTGCCAGCAGTTTGGGCGGGTACGAAAACATTCAGTACTTC	CASSLGGYENIQYF
.	TRBV19	TRBJ2-3	.	TGTGCCAGTAGTATCTGGCAGAACACAGATACGCAGTATTTT	CASSIWQNTDTQYF
TRBD2	TRBV7-8	TRBJ2-1	.	TGTGCCAGCAGCTCCGGGACTAGCGGGGTAAATGAGCAGTTCTTC	CASSSGTSGVNEQFF
TRBD1	TRBV6-5	TRBJ1-2	.	TGTGCCAGCAGAGGGGGCGCGTTCTCTGGCTACACCTTC	CASRGGAFSGYTF
TRBD1	TRBV11-2	TRBJ1-5	.	TGTGCCAGCAGCCCCACGGGACAGGGGCTCAATCAGCCCCAGCATTTT	CASSPTGQGLNQPQHF
.	TRBV6-1	TRBJ1-2	once	TGTGCCAGCAGTGAATACCTAGCGGGCACCAGAAGCTATGGCTACACCTTC	CASSEYLAGTRSYGYTF
.	TRBV12-5	TRBJ1-5	.	TGTGCTAGTGGTTCATCCGGACAGCCTAATCAGCCCCAGCATTTT	CASGSSGQPNQPQHF
.	TRBV15	TRBJ2-1	.	TGTGCCACCAGCAGAGTGCGGGAAAGCATTAATGAGCAGTTCTTC	CATSRVRESINEQFF
.	TRBV25-1	TRBJ1-2	.	TGTGCCAGCAGTGAGGGTGGGAGGGTCTATGGCTACACCTTC	CASSEGGRVYGYTF
.	TRBV3-1/TRBV3-2	TRBJ2-5	.	TGTGCCAGCAGGACTGGAGAGACCCAGTACTTC	CASRTGETQYF
TRBD2	TRBV9	TRBJ2-5	.	TGTGCCAGCAGCACCGGGGGGGAGACCCAGTACTTC	CASSTGGETQYF
TRBD1	TRBV7-9	TRBJ2-7	.	TGTGCCAGCAGCTTTTTCGACAGGGTAGACGAGCAGTACTTC	CASSFFDRVDEQYF
.	TRBV4-2	TRBJ1-1	.	TGTGCCAGCAGCCAAGAAACAGGGCCGGGGAACACTGAAGCTTTCTTT	CASSQETGPGNTEAFF
.	TRBV18	TRBJ2-1	.	TGTGCCAGCTCATCAGAGGGACTGGGGGGTTACAATGAGCAGTTCTTC	CASSSEGLGGYNEQFF
TRBD1	TRBV19	TRBJ1-5	.	TGTGCCAGTAGTACATCCAACCGGGACAGGTTCCAGCCCCAGCATTTT	CASSTSNRDRFQPQHF
.	TRBV9	TRBJ2-2	few	TGTGCCAGCAGCCCTGAGGTCGGTTCGAACACCGGGGAGCTGTTTTTT	CASSPEVGSNTGELFF
TRBD1	TRBV5-1	TRBJ2-3	.	TGCGCCAGCAGCTTGGGTATCCAGGGGGCAGGCGATACGCAGTATTTT	CASSLGIQGAGDTQYF
.	TRBV9	TRBJ1-1	.	TGTGCCAGCAGCGCCGACAGCGCACTGAACACTGAAGCTTTCTTT	CASSADSALNTEAFF
TRBD1	TRBV11-2	TRBJ2-7	once	TGTGCCAGCAGCAACGACAGGGAAAAGTCCTACGAGCAGTACTTC	CASSNDREKSYEQYF
TRBD1	TRBV2	TRBJ1-5	.	TGTGCCAGCAGGACAGGGGTGGTAGGTAATCAGCCCCAGCATTTT	CASRTGVVGNQPQHF
TRBD1	TRBV7-3	TRBJ1-4	.	TGTGCCAGCAGCTTAGACCAGGGGGCTGAACTGTTTTTT	CASSLDQGAELFF
.	TRBV5-8	TRBJ2-3	.	TGTGCCAGCAGCTTAAAGACCACTACAAGGGATACGCAGTATTTT	CASSLKTTTRDTQYF
.	TRBV3-1/TRBV3-2	TRBJ1-1	once	TGTGCCAGCAGCCGAGGAACTGAAGCTTTCTTT	CASSRGTEAFF
.	TRBV6-5	TRBJ1-2	.	TGTGCCAGGCAGGGTCTGGGCTACACCTTC	CARQGLGYTF
TRBD1	TRBV19	TRBJ1-2	.	TGTGCCAGTAGTAGGGACAGGGGCTATGGCTACACCTTC	CASSRDRGYGYTF
.	TRBV21-1	TRBJ2-4	.	TGTGCCAGCAGCAAAGCAGGGGGTGAGGCCAAAAACATTCAGTACTTC	CASSKAGGEAKNIQYF
.	TRBV5-1	TRBJ1-1	.	TGCGCCAGCAGCTTGACAGGGTCGAACACTGAAGCTTTCTTT	CASSLTGSNTEAFF
.	TRBV12-5	TRBJ1-1	.	TGTGCTAGTGAGGAAGGGGTAGCAGCTTTCTTT	CASEEGVAAFF
TRBD1	TRBV6-5	TRBJ1-1	once	TGTGCCAGCAGTCCGACAGGGAGGAACACTGAAGCTTTCTTT	CASSPTGRNTEAFF
TRBD1	TRBV7-9	TRBJ2-7	.	TGTGCCAGCAGCCCCCCGGTCGGACAGGGGGCTACCTACGAGCAGTACTTC	CASSPPVGQGATYEQYF
.	TRBV2	TRBJ1-1	.	TGTGCCACCAACGCAGGGAAGTTTGGTTTGGGCGCTGAAGCTTTCTTT	CATNAGKFGLGAEAFF
.	TRBV7-2	TRBJ1-1	.	TGTGCCAGCAGCCTACAGGGAGGGGACACTGAAGCTTTCTTT	CASSLQGGDTEAFF
.	TRBV19	TRBJ2-1	few	TGTGCCAGTAGCCCGGACAGGCCGGGACTGTTATTTCGGTTCTTC	CASSPDRPGLLFRFF
.	TRBV12-5	TRBJ1-1	.	TGTGCTAGTGGTTTGGTGGGGCCTGAAGCTTTCTTT	CASGLVGPEAFF
TRBD1	TRBV15	TRBJ1-4	.	TGTGCCACCAGCAGAGATCGGAGGTTAGGGGGCAGGGGCGACGAAAAACTGTTTTTT	CATSRDRRLGGRGDEKLFF
.	TRBV19	TRBJ1-1	.	TGTGCCAGTAGTATCGGAGGGCGTACTGTAAACACTGAAGCTTTCTTT	CASSIGGRTVNTEAFF
.	TRBV24-1	TRBJ2-1	few	TGTGCCACCAGTGATTTTAGGAGCTACAATGAGCAGTTCTTC	CATSDFRSYNEQFF
.	TRBV28	TRBJ2-1	once	TGTGCCAGCAGTACCCCAGGGCTGGGCAGCGATGAGCAGTTCTTC	CASSTPGLGSDEQFF
.	TRBV19	TRBJ2-1	.	TGTGCCAGTAGTTCAGACAGCCTCAGATCCTACAATGAGCAGTTCTTC	CASSSDSLRSYNEQFF
.	TRBV5-6	TRBJ1-1	.	TGTGCCAGCAGCCGATACCCCGGACAGCTAATGAACACTGAAGCTTTCTTT	CASSRYPGQLMNTEAFF
.	TRBV5-5	TRBJ1-6	.	TGTGCCAGCAGCTTGGAGGAGGGGTATAATTCACCCCTCCACTTT	CASSLEEGYNSPLHF
TRBD1	TRBV5-1	TRBJ2-1	.	TGCGCCAGCACTATGGGACAGACGTACAATGAGCAGTTCTTC	CASTMGQTYNEQFF